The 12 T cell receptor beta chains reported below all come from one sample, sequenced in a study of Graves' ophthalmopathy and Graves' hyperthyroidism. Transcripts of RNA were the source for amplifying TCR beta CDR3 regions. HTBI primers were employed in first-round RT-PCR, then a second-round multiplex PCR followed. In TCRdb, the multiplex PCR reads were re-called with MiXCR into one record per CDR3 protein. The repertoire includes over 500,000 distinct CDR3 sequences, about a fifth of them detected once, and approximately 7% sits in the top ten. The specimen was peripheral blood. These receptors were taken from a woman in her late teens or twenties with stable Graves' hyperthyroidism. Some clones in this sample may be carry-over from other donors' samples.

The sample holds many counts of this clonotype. The CDR3 region is CASRFRDLQETQYF. The CDR3, as DNA: TGTGCCAGCAGGTTCCGGGACTTACAAGAGACCCAGTACTTC. V gene TRBV6-9 combines with J gene TRBJ2-5; maybe TRBD2 (6 bases). The CDR3 extends over 14 amino acids. CDR1 is MNHGY and CDR2 is SVAAGI in the germline V gene. Trimming took off 6 bases at V and 2 bases at J, with 13 bases between the two ends.

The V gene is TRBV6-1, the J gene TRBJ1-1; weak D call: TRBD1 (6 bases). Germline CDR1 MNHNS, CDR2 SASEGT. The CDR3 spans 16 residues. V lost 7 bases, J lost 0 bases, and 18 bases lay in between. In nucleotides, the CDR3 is TGTGCCAGCACTAGGGGGGCCTGGGGTATGAACACTGAAGCTTTCTTT. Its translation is CASTRGAWGMNTEAFF.

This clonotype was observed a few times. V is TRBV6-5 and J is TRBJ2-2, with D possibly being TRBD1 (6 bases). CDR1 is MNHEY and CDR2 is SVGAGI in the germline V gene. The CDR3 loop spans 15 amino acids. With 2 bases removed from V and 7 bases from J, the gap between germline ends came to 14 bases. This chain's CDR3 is CASSYRPGQFGELFF. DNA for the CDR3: TGTGCCAGCAGTTACCGTCCTGGACAGTTCGGGGAGCTGTTTTTT.

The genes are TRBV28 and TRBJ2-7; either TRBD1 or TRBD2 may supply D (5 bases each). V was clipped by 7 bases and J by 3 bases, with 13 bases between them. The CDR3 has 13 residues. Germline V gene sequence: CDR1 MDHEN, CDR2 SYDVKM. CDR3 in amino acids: CASTGPPYYEQYF. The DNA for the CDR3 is TGTGCCAGCACGGGACCGCCTTACTACGAGCAGTACTTC.

The CDR3: CASRPDGDDGYTF. Written as DNA, the CDR3 is TGCGCCAGCAGACCCGACGGAGATGATGGCTACACCTTC. The chain employs TRBV10-2 and TRBJ1-2; unclear D gene. CDR1 is WSHSY and CDR2 is SAAADI in the germline V gene. This CDR3 contains 13 residues. Trimming cost V 6 bases and J 6 bases, with 14 bases left between them.

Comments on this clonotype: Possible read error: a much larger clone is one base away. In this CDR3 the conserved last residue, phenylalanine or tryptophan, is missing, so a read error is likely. The CDR3 protein is CSARNLWGNTEAFC. DNA of the CDR3: TGCAGTGCTAGAAATCTGTGGGGGAACACTGAAGCTTTCTGT. The J gene is TRBJ1-1, the V gene TRBV20-1; D remains ambiguous. The CDR3 loop spans 14 amino acids. CDR1 is DFQATT, CDR2 SNEGSKA, per germline (reference sequence). V dropped 2 bases and J dropped 1 base, with 11 bases sitting between them.

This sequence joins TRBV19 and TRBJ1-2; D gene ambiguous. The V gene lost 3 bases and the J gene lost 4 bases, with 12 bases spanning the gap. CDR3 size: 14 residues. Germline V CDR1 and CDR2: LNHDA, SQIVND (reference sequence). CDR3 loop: CASSMPWASYGYTF. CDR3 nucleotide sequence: TGTGCCAGTAGTATGCCCTGGGCGAGCTATGGCTACACCTTC.

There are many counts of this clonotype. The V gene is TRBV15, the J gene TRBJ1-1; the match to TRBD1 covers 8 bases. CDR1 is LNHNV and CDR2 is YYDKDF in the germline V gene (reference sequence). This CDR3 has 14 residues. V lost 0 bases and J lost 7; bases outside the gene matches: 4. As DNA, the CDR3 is TGTGCCACCAGCAGAGACGACAGGGGATATGAAGCTTTCTTT. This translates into CATSRDDRGYEAFF.

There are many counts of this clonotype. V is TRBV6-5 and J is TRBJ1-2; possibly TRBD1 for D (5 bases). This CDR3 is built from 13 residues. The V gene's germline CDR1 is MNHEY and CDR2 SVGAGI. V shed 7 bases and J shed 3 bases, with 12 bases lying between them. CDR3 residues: CASNIDSDYGYTF. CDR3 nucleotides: TGTGCCAGCAACATCGACAGCGACTATGGCTACACCTTC.

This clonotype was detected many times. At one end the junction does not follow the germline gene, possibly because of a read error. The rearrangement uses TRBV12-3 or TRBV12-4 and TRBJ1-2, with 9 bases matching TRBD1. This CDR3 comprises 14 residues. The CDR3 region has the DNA TGTGCCAGCAGCAATCCCACGAACCGGGACAGGGCCCTCTTC. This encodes CASSNPTNRDRALF.

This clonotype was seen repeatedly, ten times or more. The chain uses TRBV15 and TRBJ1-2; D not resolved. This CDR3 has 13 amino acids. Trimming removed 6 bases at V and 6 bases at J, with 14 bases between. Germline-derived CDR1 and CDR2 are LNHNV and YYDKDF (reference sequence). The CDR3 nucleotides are TGTGCCACCAGTACTCCTCACCAGGATGGCTACACCTTC. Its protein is CATSTPHQDGYTF. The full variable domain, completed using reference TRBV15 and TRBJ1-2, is DAMVIQNPRYQVTQFGKPVTLSCSQTLNHNVMYWYQQKSSQAPKLLFHYYDKDFNNEADTPDNFQSRRPNTSFCFLDIRSPGLGDTAMYLCATSTPHQDGYTFGSGTRLTVV.

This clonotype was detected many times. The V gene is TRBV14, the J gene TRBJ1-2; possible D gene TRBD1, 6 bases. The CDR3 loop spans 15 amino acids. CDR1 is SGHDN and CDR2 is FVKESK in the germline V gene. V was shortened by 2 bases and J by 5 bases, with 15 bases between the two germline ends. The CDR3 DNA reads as TGTGCCAGCAGCCAACTACAGGGTATTGGGTATGGCTACACCTTC. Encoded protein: CASSQLQGIGYGYTF.